These 2 T cell receptor beta chains were sequenced from one sample in a study of PD-L1 blockade in urothelial cancer. Profiling relied on immunoSEQ multiplex PCR, and the TCRdb table lists in-frame clones only, not all of them. The sample has 70,000 to 90,000 clones; more than 75% are singletons. Time point reported: pretreatment peripheral blood. Sequenced here: PBMCs, sampled around atezolizumab (anti-PD-L1) treatment. The receptors were gathered from a man in his sixties with urothelial cancer.

The V and J genes are TRBV25-1 and TRBJ2-3; no clear D gene. The CDR3 runs 12 residues. Trimming cost V 4 bases and J 4 bases, with 6 bases left between them. Germline CDR1 MGHDK, CDR2 SYGVNS. CDR3 bases: TGTGCCAGCAGTGGGCAGGCAGATACGCAGTATTTT. This sequence encodes CASSGQADTQYF.

CDR3 in amino acids: CATSLTKLAGAYEQYF. For the CDR3, the DNA is TGTGCCACCTCTTTGACCAAACTAGCGGGAGCCTACGAGCAGTACTTC. The rearrangement uses TRBV6-6 and TRBJ2-7, with TRBD2 matching over 11 bases. CDR3 length: 16 amino acids. V was pared by 10 bases and J by 2 bases, with 13 bases of the junction left unmatched. CDR1 is MNHNY, CDR2 SVGAGI, per germline (reference sequence).